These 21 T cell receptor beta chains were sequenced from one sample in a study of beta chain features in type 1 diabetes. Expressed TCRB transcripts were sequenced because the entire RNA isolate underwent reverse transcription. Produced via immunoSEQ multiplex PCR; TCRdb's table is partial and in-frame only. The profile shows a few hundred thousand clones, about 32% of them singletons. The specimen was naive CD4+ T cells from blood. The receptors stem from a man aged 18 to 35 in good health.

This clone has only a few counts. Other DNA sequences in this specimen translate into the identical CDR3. The chain's CDR3 is CASSLEGLGEQFF. The DNA of the CDR3 is TGCGCCAGCAGCTTGGAGGGTTTAGGTGAGCAGTTCTTC. V is TRBV5-1 and J is TRBJ2-1; D unclear. The CDR3 contains 13 residues. CDR1 SGHRS and CDR2 YFSETQ come from the germline V gene. Trimming took off 0 bases at V and 9 bases at J, with 10 bases between the two ends.

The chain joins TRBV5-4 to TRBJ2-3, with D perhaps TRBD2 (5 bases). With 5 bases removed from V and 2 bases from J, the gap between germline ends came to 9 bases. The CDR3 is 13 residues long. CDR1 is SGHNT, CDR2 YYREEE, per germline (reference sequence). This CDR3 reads CASRGENTDTQYF. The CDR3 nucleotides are TGTGCCAGCAGGGGAGAAAACACAGATACGCAGTATTTT.

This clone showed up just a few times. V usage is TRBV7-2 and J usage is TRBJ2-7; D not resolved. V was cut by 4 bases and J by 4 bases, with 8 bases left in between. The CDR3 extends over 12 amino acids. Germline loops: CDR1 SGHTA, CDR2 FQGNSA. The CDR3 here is CASSSTLYEQYF. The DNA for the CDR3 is TGTGCCAGCAGCTCGACTTTATACGAGCAGTACTTC.

CDR3 sequence (DNA): TGTGCCAGCAGCCCCCGGGAGGGGCACCATGGCTACACCTTC. Its protein product is CASSPREGHHGYTF. The chain uses TRBV7-2 and TRBJ1-2, with D perhaps matching TRBD1 (5 bases). Germline CDR1 and CDR2: SGHTA and FQGNSA. The ends were cut back, 5 bases at V and 6 bases at J, with 16 bases in the middle. The CDR3 consists of 14 residues.

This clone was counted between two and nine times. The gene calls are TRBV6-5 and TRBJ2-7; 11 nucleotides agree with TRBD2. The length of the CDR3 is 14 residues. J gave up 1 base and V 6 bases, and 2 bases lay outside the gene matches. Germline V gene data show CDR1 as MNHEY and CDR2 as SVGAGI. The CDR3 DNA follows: TGTGCCAGCAGCCTAGCGGGAGGATCCTACGAGCAGTACTTC. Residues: CASSLAGGSYEQYF.

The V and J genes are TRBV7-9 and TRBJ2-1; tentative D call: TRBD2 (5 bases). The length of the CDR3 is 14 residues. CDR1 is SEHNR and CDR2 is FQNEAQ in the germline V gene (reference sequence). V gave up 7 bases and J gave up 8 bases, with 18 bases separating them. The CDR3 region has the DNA TGTGCCAGCACCCGACGTGGGCCGGGATATGAGCAGTTCTTC. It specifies CASTRRGPGYEQFF.

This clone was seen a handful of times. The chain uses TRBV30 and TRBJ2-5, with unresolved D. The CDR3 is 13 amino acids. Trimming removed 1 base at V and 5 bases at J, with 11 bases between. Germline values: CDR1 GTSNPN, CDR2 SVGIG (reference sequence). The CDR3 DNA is TGTGCCTGGAGTGAAACCAGCAGGGAGACCCAGTACTTC. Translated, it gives CAWSETSRETQYF.

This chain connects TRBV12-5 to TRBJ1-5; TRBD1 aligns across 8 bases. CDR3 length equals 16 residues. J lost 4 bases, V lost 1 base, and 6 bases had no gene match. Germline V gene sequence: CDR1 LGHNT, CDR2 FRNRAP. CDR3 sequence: CASGLGQGRFNQPQHF. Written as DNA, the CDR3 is TGTGCTAGTGGTTTGGGACAGGGGAGGTTTAATCAGCCCCAGCATTTT.

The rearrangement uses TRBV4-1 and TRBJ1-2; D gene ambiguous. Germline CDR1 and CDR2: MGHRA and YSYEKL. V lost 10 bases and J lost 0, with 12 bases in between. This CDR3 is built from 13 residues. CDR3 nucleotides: TGCGCCACCTACTCAGTAGCTAACTATGGCTACACCTTC. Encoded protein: CATYSVANYGYTF.

The CDR3 nucleotides are TGTGCGACCGCTCGGACCAAAAACATTCAGTACTTC. This gives the protein CATARTKNIQYF. The chain joins TRBV30 to TRBJ2-4, with unresolved D. This CDR3 comprises 12 residues. Germline assignment: CDR1 GTSNPN and CDR2 SVGIG (reference sequence).

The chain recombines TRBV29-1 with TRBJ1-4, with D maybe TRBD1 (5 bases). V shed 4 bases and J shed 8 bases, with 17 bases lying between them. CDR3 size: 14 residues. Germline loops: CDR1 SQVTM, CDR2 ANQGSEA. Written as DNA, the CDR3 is TGCAGCGTTGCGCAGACGGGGCTCTGGGAAAAACTGTTTTTT. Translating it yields CSVAQTGLWEKLFF.

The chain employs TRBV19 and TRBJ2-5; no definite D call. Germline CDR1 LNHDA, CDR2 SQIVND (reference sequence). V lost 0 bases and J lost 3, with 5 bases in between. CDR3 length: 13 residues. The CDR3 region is CASSIDQEETQYF. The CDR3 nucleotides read TGTGCCAGTAGTATAGATCAGGAAGAGACCCAGTACTTC.

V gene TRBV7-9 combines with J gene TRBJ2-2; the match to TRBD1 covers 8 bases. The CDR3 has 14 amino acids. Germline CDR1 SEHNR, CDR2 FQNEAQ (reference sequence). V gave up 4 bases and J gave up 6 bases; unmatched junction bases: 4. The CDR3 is CASSSRQGPGELFF. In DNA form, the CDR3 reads TGTGCCAGCAGCTCCCGACAGGGGCCCGGGGAGCTGTTTTTT.

CDR3 sequence: CASRDGLQTQYF. The DNA of the CDR3 is TGTGCCAGCAGAGATGGATTACAGACCCAGTACTTC. The rearrangement joins TRBV7-2 to TRBJ2-5; D is uncertain. CDR3 length: 12 amino acids. CDR1 SGHTA and CDR2 FQGNSA come from the germline V gene. The ends were cut back, 6 bases at V and 6 bases at J, with 11 bases in the middle.

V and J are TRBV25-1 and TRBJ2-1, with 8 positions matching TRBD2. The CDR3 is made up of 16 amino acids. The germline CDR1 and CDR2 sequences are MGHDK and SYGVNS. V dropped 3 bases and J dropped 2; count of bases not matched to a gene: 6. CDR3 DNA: TGTGCCAGCAGTGAGCGGGGGGAGCTTCCCTACAATGAGCAGTTCTTC. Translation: CASSERGELPYNEQFF.

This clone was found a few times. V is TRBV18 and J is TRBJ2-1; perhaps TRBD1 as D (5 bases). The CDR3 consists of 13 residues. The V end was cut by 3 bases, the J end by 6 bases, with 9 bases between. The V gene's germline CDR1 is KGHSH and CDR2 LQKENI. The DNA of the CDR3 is TGTGCCAGCTCACCGGACACTATCAATGAGCAGTTCTTC. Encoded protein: CASSPDTINEQFF. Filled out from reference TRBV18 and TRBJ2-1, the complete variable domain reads NAGVMQNPRHLVRRRGQEARLRCSPMKGHSHVYWYRQLPEEGLKFMVYLQKENIIDESGMPKERFSAEFPKEGPSILRIQQVVRGDSAAYFCASSPDTINEQFFGPGTRLTVL.

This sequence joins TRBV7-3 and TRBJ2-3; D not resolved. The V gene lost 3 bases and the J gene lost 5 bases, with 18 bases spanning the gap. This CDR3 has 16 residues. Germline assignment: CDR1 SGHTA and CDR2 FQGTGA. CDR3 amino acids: CASSFGPFTRGDTQYF. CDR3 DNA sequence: TGTGCCAGCAGCTTTGGACCCTTCACCCGCGGAGATACGCAGTATTTT.

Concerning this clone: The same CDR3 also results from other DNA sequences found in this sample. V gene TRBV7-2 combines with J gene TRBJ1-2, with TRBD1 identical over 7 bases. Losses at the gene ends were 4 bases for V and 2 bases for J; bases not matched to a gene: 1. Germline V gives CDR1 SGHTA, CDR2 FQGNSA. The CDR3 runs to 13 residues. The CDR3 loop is CASSSGQNYGYTF. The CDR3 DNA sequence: TGTGCCAGCAGCTCGGGACAGAACTATGGCTACACCTTC.

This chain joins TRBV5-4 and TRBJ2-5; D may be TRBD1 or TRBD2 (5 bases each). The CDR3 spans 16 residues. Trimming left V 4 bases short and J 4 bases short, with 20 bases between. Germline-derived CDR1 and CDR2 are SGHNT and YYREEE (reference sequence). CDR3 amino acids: CASSERTRRLGETQYF. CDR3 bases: TGTGCCAGCAGCGAGAGGACAAGGAGGCTGGGAGAGACCCAGTACTTC. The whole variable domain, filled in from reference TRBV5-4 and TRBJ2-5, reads ETGVTQSPTHLIKTRGQQVTLRCSSQSGHNTVSWYQQALGQGPQFIFQYYREEENGRGNFPPRFSGLQFPNYSSELNVNALELDDSALYLCASSERTRRLGETQYFGPGTRLLVL.

CDR3 residues: CASSQEWGIAKNIQYF. CDR3 nucleotide sequence: TGCGCCAGCAGCCAAGAGTGGGGGATAGCCAAAAACATTCAGTACTTC. The rearrangement joins TRBV4-1 to TRBJ2-4, with D perhaps TRBD1 or TRBD2 (5 bases each). Trimming stripped 0 bases from V and 0 bases from J, with 9 bases between. This CDR3 contains 16 residues. Germline CDR1 MGHRA, CDR2 YSYEKL.

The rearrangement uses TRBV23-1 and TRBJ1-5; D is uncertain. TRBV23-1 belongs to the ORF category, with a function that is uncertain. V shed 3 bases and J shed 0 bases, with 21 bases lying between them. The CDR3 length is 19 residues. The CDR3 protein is CASSQPLPRRLGSNQPQHF. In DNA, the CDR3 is TGCGCCAGCAGTCAGCCCCTCCCCCGGCGCTTAGGTAGCAATCAGCCCCAGCATTTT.